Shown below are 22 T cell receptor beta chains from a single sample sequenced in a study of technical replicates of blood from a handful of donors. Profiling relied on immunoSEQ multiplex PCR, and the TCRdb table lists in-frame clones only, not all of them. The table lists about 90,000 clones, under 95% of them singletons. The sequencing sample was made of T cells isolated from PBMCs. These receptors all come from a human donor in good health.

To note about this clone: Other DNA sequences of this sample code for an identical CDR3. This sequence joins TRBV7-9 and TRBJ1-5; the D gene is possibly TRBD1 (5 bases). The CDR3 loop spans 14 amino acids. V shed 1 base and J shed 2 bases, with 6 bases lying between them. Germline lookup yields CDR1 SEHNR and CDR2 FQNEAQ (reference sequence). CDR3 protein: CASSLGGGNQPQHF. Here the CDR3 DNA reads TGTGCCAGCAGCTTAGGGGGCGGCAATCAGCCCCAGCATTTT.

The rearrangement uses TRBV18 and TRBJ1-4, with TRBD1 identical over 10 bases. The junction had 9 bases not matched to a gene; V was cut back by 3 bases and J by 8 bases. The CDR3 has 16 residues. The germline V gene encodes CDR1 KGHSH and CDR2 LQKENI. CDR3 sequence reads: CASSPRRDRGEEKLFF. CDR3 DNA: TGTGCCAGCTCACCGCGCCGGGACAGGGGAGAGGAAAAACTGTTTTTT.

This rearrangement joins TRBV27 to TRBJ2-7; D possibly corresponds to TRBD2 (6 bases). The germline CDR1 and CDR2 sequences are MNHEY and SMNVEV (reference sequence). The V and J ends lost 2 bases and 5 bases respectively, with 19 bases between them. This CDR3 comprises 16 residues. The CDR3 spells CASSLQGRIAGHEQYF. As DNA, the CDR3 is TGTGCCAGCAGTTTACAGGGCCGAATCGCGGGGCACGAGCAGTACTTC.

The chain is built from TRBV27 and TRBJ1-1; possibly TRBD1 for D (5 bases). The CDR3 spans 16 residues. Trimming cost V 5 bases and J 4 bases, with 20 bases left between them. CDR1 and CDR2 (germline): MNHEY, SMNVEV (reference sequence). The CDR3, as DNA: TGTGCCAGCAGTCCATACCTTGTTCAGGGAACCACTGAAGCTTTCTTT. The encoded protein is CASSPYLVQGTTEAFF.

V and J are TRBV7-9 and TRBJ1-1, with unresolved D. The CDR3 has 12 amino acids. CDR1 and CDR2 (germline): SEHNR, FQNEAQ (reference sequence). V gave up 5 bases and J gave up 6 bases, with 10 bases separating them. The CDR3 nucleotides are TGTGCCAGCAGCCCCGCACGGGCTGAAGCTTTCTTT. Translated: CASSPARAEAFF.

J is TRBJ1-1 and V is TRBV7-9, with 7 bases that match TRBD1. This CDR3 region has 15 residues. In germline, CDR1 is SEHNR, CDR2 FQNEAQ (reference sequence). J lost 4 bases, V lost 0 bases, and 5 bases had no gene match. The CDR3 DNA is TGTGCCAGCAGCTTAGCCACGACAGGGCTCACTGAAGCTTTCTTT. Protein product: CASSLATTGLTEAFF.

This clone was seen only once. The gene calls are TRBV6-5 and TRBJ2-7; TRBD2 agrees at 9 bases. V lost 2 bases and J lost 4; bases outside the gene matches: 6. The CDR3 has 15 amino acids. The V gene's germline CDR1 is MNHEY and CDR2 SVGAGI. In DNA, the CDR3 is TGTGCCAGCAGTTACGGAGCGGGAGGCGGGTACGAGCAGTACTTC. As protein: CASSYGAGGGYEQYF.

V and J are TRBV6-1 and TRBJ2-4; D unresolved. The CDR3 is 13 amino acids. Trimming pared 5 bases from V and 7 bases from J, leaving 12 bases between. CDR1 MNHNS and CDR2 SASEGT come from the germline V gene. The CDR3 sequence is CASSPEAPNIQYF. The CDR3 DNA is TGTGCCAGCAGTCCAGAGGCCCCGAACATTCAGTACTTC.

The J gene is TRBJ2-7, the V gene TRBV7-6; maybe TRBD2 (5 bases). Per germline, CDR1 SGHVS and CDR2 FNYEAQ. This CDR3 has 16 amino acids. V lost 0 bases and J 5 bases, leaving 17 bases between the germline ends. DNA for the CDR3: TGTGCCAGCAGCTTAGCGCTGGCCGGGGTAGGAAACGAGCAGTACTTC. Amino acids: CASSLALAGVGNEQYF.

CDR3 protein: CASSFERGGLGEQFF. The DNA for the CDR3 is TGTGCCAGCAGCTTCGAGCGGGGGGGCTTGGGTGAGCAGTTCTTC. The genes are TRBV7-2 and TRBJ2-1; 10 nucleotides line up with TRBD2. The CDR3 is 15 residues long. CDR1 is SGHTA and CDR2 is FQGNSA in the germline V gene. Trimming at V came to 3 bases and at J to 9 bases, leaving 8 bases not matched to a gene.

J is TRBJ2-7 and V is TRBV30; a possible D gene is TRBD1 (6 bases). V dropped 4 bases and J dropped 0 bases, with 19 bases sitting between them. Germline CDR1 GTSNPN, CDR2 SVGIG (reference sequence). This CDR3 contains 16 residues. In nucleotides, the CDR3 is TGTGCCTGGACTACGACAGGTGACCCGAGCTCCTACGAGCAGTACTTC. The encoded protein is CAWTTTGDPSSYEQYF.

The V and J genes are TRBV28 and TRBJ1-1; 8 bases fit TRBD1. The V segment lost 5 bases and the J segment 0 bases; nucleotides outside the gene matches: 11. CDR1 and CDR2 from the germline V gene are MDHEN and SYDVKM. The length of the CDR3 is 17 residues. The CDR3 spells CASSRWTGTLMNTEAFF. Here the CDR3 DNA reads TGTGCCAGCAGTCGTTGGACAGGGACCCTTATGAACACTGAAGCTTTCTTT.

This chain's CDR3 is CASSLVLRLVSTDTQYF. The CDR3 nucleotides are TGTGCCAGCAGCTTAGTGCTTAGACTAGTGAGCACAGATACGCAGTATTTT. This rearrangement joins TRBV11-2 to TRBJ2-3, with a tentative D call TRBD2 (6 bases). V lost 1 base, J lost 0 bases, and 14 bases lay in between. This CDR3 spans 17 amino acids. Germline CDR1 and CDR2: SGHAT and FQNNGV.

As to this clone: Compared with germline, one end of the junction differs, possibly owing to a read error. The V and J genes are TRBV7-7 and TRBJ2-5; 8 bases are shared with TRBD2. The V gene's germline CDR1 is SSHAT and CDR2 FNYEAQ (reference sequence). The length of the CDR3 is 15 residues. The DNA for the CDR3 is TGTGCTAGCAGCCCGGGCGGGGGGAAGGGAGAGACCCAGTACTTC. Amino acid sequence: CASSPGGGKGETQYF.

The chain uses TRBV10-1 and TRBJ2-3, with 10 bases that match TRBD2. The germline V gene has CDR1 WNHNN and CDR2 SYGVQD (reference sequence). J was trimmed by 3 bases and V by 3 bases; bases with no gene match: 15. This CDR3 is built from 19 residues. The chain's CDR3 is CASSDSGTLLAGTTDTQYF. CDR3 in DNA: TGCGCCAGCAGTGATTCCGGAACCTTACTAGCGGGGACGACAGATACGCAGTATTTT.

The CDR3: CASSVRAGAYEQYF. CDR3 bases: TGTGCCAGCAGTGTGCGTGCTGGAGCCTACGAGCAGTACTTC. The chain couples TRBV27 to TRBJ2-7, with D unresolved. CDR3 length: 14 residues. Germline loops: CDR1 MNHEY, CDR2 SMNVEV (reference sequence). V lost 5 bases and J lost 2, with 13 bases in between.

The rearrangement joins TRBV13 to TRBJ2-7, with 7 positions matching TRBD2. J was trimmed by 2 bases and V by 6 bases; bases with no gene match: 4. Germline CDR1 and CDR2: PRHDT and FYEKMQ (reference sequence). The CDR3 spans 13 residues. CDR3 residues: CASRRRGAYEQYF. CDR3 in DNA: TGTGCCAGCAGGAGACGGGGGGCCTACGAGCAGTACTTC. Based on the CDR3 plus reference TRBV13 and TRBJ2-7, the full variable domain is AAGVIQSPRHLIKEKRETATLKCYPIPRHDTVYWYQQGPGQDPQFLISFYEKMQSDKGSIPDRFSAQQFSDYHSELNMSSLELGDSALYFCASRRRGAYEQYFGPGTRLTVT.

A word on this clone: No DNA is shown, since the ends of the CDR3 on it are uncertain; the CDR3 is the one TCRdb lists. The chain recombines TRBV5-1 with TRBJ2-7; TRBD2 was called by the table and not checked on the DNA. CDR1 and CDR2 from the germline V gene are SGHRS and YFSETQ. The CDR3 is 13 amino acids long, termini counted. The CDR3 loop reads CASSLEWGNGSRV.

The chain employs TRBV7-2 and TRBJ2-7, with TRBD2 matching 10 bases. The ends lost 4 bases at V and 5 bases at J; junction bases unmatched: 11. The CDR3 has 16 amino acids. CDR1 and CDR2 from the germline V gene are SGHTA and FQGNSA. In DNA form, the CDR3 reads TGTGCCAGCAGCTACTTAGGGCTAGCGGGGGCCCACGAGCAGTACTTC. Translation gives CASSYLGLAGAHEQYF. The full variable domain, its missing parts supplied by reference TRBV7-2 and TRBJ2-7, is GAGVSQSPSNKVTEKGKDVELRCDPISGHTALYWYRQSLGQGLEFLIYFQGNSAPDKSGLPSDRFSAERTGGSVSTLTIQRTQQEDSAVYLCASSYLGLAGAHEQYFGPGTRLTVT.

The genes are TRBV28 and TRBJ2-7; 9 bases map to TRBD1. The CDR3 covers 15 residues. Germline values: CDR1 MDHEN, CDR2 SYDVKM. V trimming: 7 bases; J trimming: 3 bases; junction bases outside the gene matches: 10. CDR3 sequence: CASTETGTGNYEQYF. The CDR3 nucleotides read TGTGCCAGCACCGAAACCGGGACAGGGAACTACGAGCAGTACTTC.

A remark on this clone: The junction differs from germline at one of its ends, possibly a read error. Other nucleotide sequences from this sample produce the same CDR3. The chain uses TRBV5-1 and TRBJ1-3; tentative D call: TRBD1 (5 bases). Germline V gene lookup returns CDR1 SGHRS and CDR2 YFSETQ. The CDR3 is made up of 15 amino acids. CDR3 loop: CASSLGGKSGNTIYF. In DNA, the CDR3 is TGCGCCAGCAGCTTGGGGGGCAAGTCTGGAAACACCATATATTTC.

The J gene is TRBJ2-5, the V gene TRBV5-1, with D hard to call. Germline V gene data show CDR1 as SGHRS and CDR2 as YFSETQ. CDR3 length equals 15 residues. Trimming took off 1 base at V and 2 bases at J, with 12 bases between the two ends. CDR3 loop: CASSLSVIGQETQYF. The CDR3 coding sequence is TGCGCCAGCAGCTTGTCCGTCATCGGTCAAGAGACCCAGTACTTC.